These T cell receptor beta chains were read from a single sample in a study of blood T cell repertoires in COVID-19. TCRdb's copy holds only in-frame clones and misses some; the assay was immunoSEQ multiplex PCR. The sample records about 260,000 clones, approximately 90% being singletons. The specimen was peripheral blood. The receptors originated from a middle-aged woman with acute or convalescent COVID-19. Each CDR3 is given with its conserved first and last residue. D genes are given only for firm matches. Clone size is shown for a subset of rows, as once, few, many or a class of expanded clone.

clone size,J gene,V gene,D gene,CDR3 protein,CDR3 DNA
NA,TRBJ1-2,TRBV7-9,NA,CASSLESGVGYTF,TGTGCCAGCAGCTTAGAATCAGGGGTTGGCTACACCTTC
once,TRBJ2-2,TRBV2,TRBD1,CASLTHRGANTGELFF,TGTGCCAGCCTCACTCACAGGGGGGCGAACACCGGGGAGCTGTTTTTT
NA,TRBJ2-1,TRBV7-3,TRBD1,CASSRTGGAYNEQFF,TGTGCCAGCAGCAGAACAGGGGGTGCCTACAATGAGCAGTTCTTC
NA,TRBJ1-4,TRBV6-1,TRBD1,CASSEYRGANEKLFF,TGTGCCAGCAGTGAGTACAGGGGAGCTAATGAAAAACTGTTTTTT
NA,TRBJ2-1,TRBV5-1,TRBD2,CASSRVAGGPHEQFF,TGCGCCAGCAGCCGAGTAGCGGGGGGGCCCCATGAGCAGTTCTTC
NA,TRBJ1-5,TRBV2,NA,CASSDSIRNQPQHF,TGTGCCAGCAGTGATTCTATACGCAATCAGCCCCAGCATTTT
once,TRBJ2-3,TRBV9,TRBD2,CASSVGVAGRTDTQYF,TGTGCCAGCAGCGTAGGGGTAGCGGGGCGCACAGATACGCAGTATTTT
NA,TRBJ2-1,TRBV6-4,TRBD2,CATRSSGGAGEQFF,TGTGCCACCCGGTCTAGCGGGGGGGCCGGTGAGCAGTTCTTC
NA,TRBJ2-1,TRBV19,TRBD2,CASSGTSGGNEQFF,TGTGCCAGTAGTGGGACTAGCGGGGGGAATGAGCAGTTCTTC
NA,TRBJ1-6,TRBV2,TRBD1,CASSTGDDNSPLHF,TGTGCCAGCTCGACAGGGGACGACAATTCACCCCTCCACTTT
NA,TRBJ2-5,TRBV14,NA,CASSGDAAVWSGETQYF,TGTGCCAGCAGTGGCGACGCCGCGGTCTGGTCGGGAGAGACCCAGTACTTC
few,TRBJ2-3,TRBV5-1,TRBD1,CASSVGQGTDTQYF,TGCGCCAGCAGCGTAGGACAGGGAACAGATACGCAGTATTTT
few,TRBJ1-3,TRBV4-2,TRBD1,CASSQAPGSAGQARRGNTIYF,TGTGCCAGCAGCCAAGCGCCGGGGTCGGCGGGACAGGCTAGGAGGGGAAACACCATATATTTT
NA,TRBJ2-4,TRBV3-1/TRBV3-2,NA,CASSHGGVNIQYF,TGTGCCAGCAGCCATGGAGGGGTAAACATTCAGTACTTC
once,TRBJ1-2,TRBV5-4,TRBD1,CASSRDRGNYGYTF,TGTGCCAGCAGCCGGGACAGGGGCAACTATGGCTACACCTTC
NA,TRBJ2-5,TRBV19,TRBD1,CASRDRGTVKTQYF,TGTGCCAGTCGGGACAGGGGGACTGTAAAGACCCAGTACTTC
NA,TRBJ2-1,TRBV6-6,TRBD2,CASSYPDPASGTTKFF,TGTGCCAGCAGTTACCCGGACCCAGCTAGCGGGACAACCAAGTTCTTC
once,TRBJ2-5,TRBV11-2,TRBD1,CASSLAYRGRETQYF,TGTGCCAGCAGCTTAGCCTACAGGGGGAGGGAGACCCAGTACTTC
NA,TRBJ2-5,TRBV12-3/TRBV12-4,NA,CTSSLGQKETQYF,TGTACCAGCAGTTTAGGACAGAAAGAGACCCAGTACTTC
NA,TRBJ1-2,TRBV19,NA,CASTSTLGGEGYGYTF,TGTGCCAGTACCTCAACGCTCGGGGGGGAGGGCTATGGCTACACCTTC
NA,TRBJ2-1,TRBV4-2,NA,CASSQDWGVYNEQFF,TGTGCCAGCAGCCAAGATTGGGGCGTATACAATGAGCAGTTCTTC
NA,TRBJ2-1,TRBV11-2,NA,CASSFRNNLAYNEQFF,TGTGCCAGCAGCTTTCGGAATAACCTAGCCTACAATGAGCAGTTCTTC
NA,TRBJ1-2,TRBV4-2,TRBD1,CASSPGQGSYGYTF,TGTGCCAGCAGCCCAGGACAGGGGTCCTATGGCTACACCTTC
NA,TRBJ1-2,TRBV5-1,NA,CASSLGRADGYTF,TGCGCCAGCAGCTTGGGGCGGGCGGATGGCTACACCTTC
NA,TRBJ1-2,TRBV11-2,NA,CASSLEGRPNYGYTF,TGTGCCAGCAGCTTAGAGGGCAGACCCAACTATGGCTACACCTTC
few,TRBJ1-1,TRBV10-2,TRBD1,CASRAGGTEAFF,TGCGCCAGCAGAGCAGGGGGCACTGAAGCTTTCTTT
NA,TRBJ2-3,TRBV11-2,TRBD2,CASSFLAGGFGNTQYF,TGTGCCAGCAGCTTCCTAGCGGGGGGCTTCGGGAATACGCAGTATTTT
NA,TRBJ1-4,TRBV6-1,NA,CASSEDVRQFNEKLFF,TGTGCCAGCAGTGAAGACGTCAGACAGTTTAATGAAAAACTGTTTTTT
NA,TRBJ2-5,TRBV7-6,TRBD1,CASSLGQGAVETQYF,TGTGCCAGCAGTCTAGGACAGGGGGCAGTTGAGACCCAGTACTTC
NA,TRBJ2-1,TRBV7-8,NA,CASSLGTAYNEQFF,TGTGCCAGCAGCTTAGGGACAGCGTACAATGAGCAGTTCTTC
NA,TRBJ1-6,TRBV30,TRBD1,CAWSFRGSSYNSPLHF,TGTGCCTGGAGTTTCAGGGGGAGCTCCTATAATTCACCCCTCCACTTT
NA,TRBJ2-2,TRBV6-6,TRBD2,CASSPPQLAGGLTGELFF,TGTGCCAGCAGTCCTCCACAACTAGCGGGGGGGCTCACCGGGGAGCTGTTTTTT
once,TRBJ2-3,TRBV5-1,TRBD2,CASSLEGRGSVDTQYF,TGCGCCAGCAGCTTGGAAGGGCGGGGGTCGGTAGATACGCAGTATTTT
NA,TRBJ2-2,TRBV27,NA,CASRARGGGELFF,TGTGCCAGCCGAGCCCGAGGAGGCGGGGAGCTGTTTTTT
NA,TRBJ1-5,TRBV5-6,TRBD1,CASSLGTGAQPQHF,TGTGCCAGCAGCTTAGGGACAGGAGCACAGCCCCAGCATTTT